The rows below give T cell receptor beta chains drawn from one sample of a study of spatial heterogeneity in lung cancer. TCRdb itself ran the 5' RACE reads through MiXCR, one entry per CDR3 protein. The data hold 13,000 or so distinct CDR3 sequences, with 5% to 6% observed a single time. Here the sequenced sample was lung tumor tissue, taken at surgery. These receptors were obtained from a female donor with early-stage non-small cell lung cancer. Each CDR3 is given with its conserved first and last residue. A D gene is named only where the DNA matches it firmly. Clone size is stated in some rows and not others, as once, few, many or a class when expanded.

d_gene: -
v_gene: TRBV5-5
abundance: medium-sized
j_gene: TRBJ1-1
len: 15
CDR3aa: CASSATLDRSTEAFF
CDR3nt: TGTGCCAGCAGCGCCACCCTTGACAGGTCCACTGAAGCTTTCTTT

d_gene: -
v_gene: TRBV28
abundance: many
j_gene: TRBJ2-7
len: 11
CDR3aa: CASSRTYEQYF
CDR3nt: TGTGCCAGCAGCCGTACCTACGAGCAGTACTTC

d_gene: -
v_gene: TRBV21-1
abundance: many
j_gene: TRBJ1-3
len: 16
CDR3aa: CASSKARESSGNTIYF
CDR3nt: TGTGCCAGCAGCAAAGCGAGAGAAAGCTCTGGAAACACCATATATTTT

d_gene: -
v_gene: TRBV6-1
abundance: many
j_gene: TRBJ2-5
len: 12
CDR3aa: CASSRYWETQYF
CDR3nt: TGTGCCAGCAGTAGATACTGGGAGACCCAGTACTTC

d_gene: TRBD1
v_gene: TRBV7-2
abundance: many
j_gene: TRBJ2-1
len: 15
CDR3aa: CASSAGTGWNNEQFF
CDR3nt: TGTGCCAGCAGCGCCGGGACAGGGTGGAACAATGAGCAGTTCTTC

d_gene: TRBD1
v_gene: TRBV7-9
abundance: many
j_gene: TRBJ1-4
len: 12
CDR3aa: CASSFPGQRKEF
CDR3nt: TGTGCCAGCAGCTTCCCGGGACAGAGGAAGGAATTT

d_gene: -
v_gene: TRBV20-1
abundance: many
j_gene: TRBJ1-2
len: 13
CDR3aa: CSAGSGGGLVYTF
CDR3nt: TGCAGTGCTGGGTCGGGAGGTGGGTTGGTCTACACCTTC

d_gene: -
v_gene: TRBV5-1
abundance: many
j_gene: TRBJ2-2
len: 15
CDR3aa: CASSPQVGAPGELFF
CDR3nt: TGCGCCAGCAGCCCACAGGTCGGAGCCCCCGGGGAGCTGTTTTTT

d_gene: TRBD1
v_gene: TRBV4-1
abundance: once
j_gene: TRBJ2-1
len: 17
CDR3aa: CASSQLDRGRLNNEQFF
CDR3nt: TGCGCCAGCAGCCAACTGGACAGGGGGCGTCTAAACAATGAGCAGTTCTTC

d_gene: -
v_gene: TRBV5-6
abundance: many
j_gene: TRBJ2-3
len: 14
CDR3aa: CASSLAGLSDTQYF
CDR3nt: TGTGCCAGCAGCTTGGCGGGATTGTCAGATACGCAGTATTTT

d_gene: -
v_gene: TRBV28
abundance: -
j_gene: TRBJ2-5
len: 14
CDR3aa: CASSLAGKQETQYF
CDR3nt: TGTGCCAGCAGTTTAGCCGGGAAGCAAGAGACCCAGTACTTC

d_gene: -
v_gene: TRBV11-2
abundance: many
j_gene: TRBJ1-6
len: 15
CDR3aa: CASSRGLGANSPLHF
CDR3nt: TGTGCCAGCAGCCGCGGTTTAGGGGCTAATTCACCCCTCCACTTT

d_gene: -
v_gene: TRBV5-6
abundance: many
j_gene: TRBJ2-7
len: 13
CDR3aa: CASSLRTTTKQYF
CDR3nt: TGTGCCAGCAGCTTGCGGACCACTACGAAGCAGTACTTC

d_gene: -
v_gene: TRBV5-6
abundance: many
j_gene: TRBJ2-1
len: 15
CDR3aa: CASSTGERAYNEQFF
CDR3nt: TGTGCCAGCAGCACCGGGGAGAGGGCCTACAATGAGCAGTTCTTC

d_gene: TRBD2
v_gene: TRBV7-2
abundance: many
j_gene: TRBJ2-2
len: 15
CDR3aa: CASSLQRGGGGELFF
CDR3nt: TGTGCCAGCAGCTTACAGCGGGGGGGCGGCGGGGAGCTGTTTTTT

d_gene: TRBD1
v_gene: TRBV19
abundance: many
j_gene: TRBJ2-7
len: 12
CDR3aa: CATGDRGHEQYF
CDR3nt: TGTGCCACCGGGGACAGGGGCCACGAGCAGTACTTC

d_gene: -
v_gene: TRBV2
abundance: many
j_gene: TRBJ1-1
len: 15
CDR3aa: CARGQIGTQGTEAFF
CDR3nt: TGTGCCAGAGGACAGATAGGGACCCAGGGCACTGAAGCTTTCTTT

d_gene: TRBD1
v_gene: TRBV10-3
abundance: many
j_gene: TRBJ2-4
len: 17
CDR3aa: CAISEATVTGTKNIQYF
CDR3nt: TGTGCCATCAGTGAGGCAACTGTGACAGGGACCAAAAACATTCAGTACTTC

d_gene: TRBD1
v_gene: TRBV20-1
abundance: medium-sized
j_gene: TRBJ1-6
len: 13
CDR3aa: CSAKRQGPSPLHF
CDR3nt: TGCAGTGCTAAGCGACAGGGCCCGTCACCCCTCCACTTT

d_gene: TRBD1
v_gene: TRBV5-5
abundance: many
j_gene: TRBJ1-2
len: 14
CDR3aa: CASSLSQGAVGYTF
CDR3nt: TGTGCCAGCAGCTTGTCTCAGGGGGCGGTAGGCTACACCTTC

d_gene: TRBD2
v_gene: TRBV28
abundance: many
j_gene: TRBJ2-1
len: 15
CDR3aa: CASSLYGGGLGEQFF
CDR3nt: TGTGCCAGCAGTCTGTACGGGGGGGGCTTGGGTGAGCAGTTCTTC

d_gene: -
v_gene: TRBV28
abundance: many
j_gene: TRBJ2-5
len: 15
CDR3aa: CASSLREGPQETQYF
CDR3nt: TGTGCCAGCAGTTTGAGGGAAGGGCCCCAAGAGACCCAGTACTTC

d_gene: -
v_gene: TRBV6-5
abundance: many
j_gene: TRBJ1-2
len: 15
CDR3aa: CACRYGRSANYGYTF
CDR3nt: TGTGCCTGCAGATACGGAAGGTCGGCTAACTATGGCTACACCTTC

d_gene: -
v_gene: TRBV7-3
abundance: many
j_gene: TRBJ2-2
len: 17
CDR3aa: CASSPRGSNANTGELFF
CDR3nt: TGTGCCAGCAGCCCCCGGGGGAGCAATGCGAACACCGGGGAGCTGTTTTTT

d_gene: -
v_gene: TRBV7-8
abundance: many
j_gene: TRBJ2-6
len: 15
CDR3aa: CASSLQRSGANVLTF
CDR3nt: TGTGCCAGCAGCTTACAGCGCTCTGGGGCCAACGTCCTGACTTTC

d_gene: TRBD2
v_gene: TRBV27
abundance: few
j_gene: TRBJ2-1
len: 14
CDR3aa: CASSLIKRGNEQFF
CDR3nt: TGTGCCAGCAGTTTAATAAAGCGGGGAAACGAGCAGTTCTTC

d_gene: TRBD1
v_gene: TRBV14
abundance: many
j_gene: TRBJ2-1
len: 13
CDR3aa: CASSQMTGNEQFF
CDR3nt: TGTGCCAGCAGCCAGATGACAGGGAATGAGCAGTTCTTC

d_gene: -
v_gene: TRBV28
abundance: many
j_gene: TRBJ1-6
len: 13
CDR3aa: CASRQLQGPPLHF
CDR3nt: TGTGCCAGCAGGCAACTACAGGGCCCACCCCTCCACTTT

d_gene: -
v_gene: TRBV11-2
abundance: many
j_gene: TRBJ2-4
len: 14
CDR3aa: CASSLAPYRGIQYF
CDR3nt: TGTGCCAGCAGCTTAGCTCCATATCGGGGCATTCAGTACTTC

d_gene: TRBD1
v_gene: TRBV6-1
abundance: -
j_gene: TRBJ1-2
len: 17
CDR3aa: CASSGQGAQTTTYGYTF
CDR3nt: TGTGCCAGCAGTGGACAGGGGGCTCAAACGACTACCTATGGCTACACCTTC

d_gene: TRBD1
v_gene: TRBV27
abundance: many
j_gene: TRBJ1-6
len: 15
CDR3aa: CASSLRRQGYSPLHF
CDR3nt: TGTGCCAGCAGTTTGAGGAGACAGGGATATTCACCCCTCCACTTT

d_gene: -
v_gene: TRBV20-1
abundance: many
j_gene: TRBJ1-2
len: 14
CDR3aa: CSARDDGINYGYTF
CDR3nt: TGCAGTGCTAGAGATGATGGGATCAACTATGGCTACACCTTC

d_gene: -
v_gene: TRBV6-1
abundance: many
j_gene: TRBJ2-5
len: 14
CDR3aa: CASTPTWYQETQYF
CDR3nt: TGTGCCAGCACCCCCACTTGGTACCAAGAGACCCAGTACTTC

d_gene: -
v_gene: TRBV24-1
abundance: medium-sized
j_gene: TRBJ2-2
len: 14
CDR3aa: CATRGDMNTGELFF
CDR3nt: TGTGCCACCAGGGGGGACATGAACACCGGGGAGCTGTTTTTT

d_gene: -
v_gene: TRBV5-1
abundance: many
j_gene: TRBJ2-3
len: 12
CDR3aa: CASSLVRDTQYF
CDR3nt: TGCGCCAGCAGCTTGGTTCGGGATACGCAGTATTTT

d_gene: -
v_gene: TRBV6-2/TRBV6-3
abundance: many
j_gene: TRBJ1-6
len: 14
CDR3aa: CASSWARVGSPLHF
CDR3nt: TGTGCCAGCAGTTGGGCCAGGGTTGGATCACCCCTCCACTTT

d_gene: -
v_gene: TRBV3-1
abundance: -
j_gene: TRBJ2-2
len: 14
CDR3aa: CASSPRISTGELFF
CDR3nt: TGTGCCAGCAGCCCCCGGATTTCCACCGGGGAGCTGTTTTTT

d_gene: -
v_gene: TRBV5-4
abundance: many
j_gene: TRBJ1-2
len: 13
CDR3aa: CASIPSNNYGYTF
CDR3nt: TGTGCCAGCATACCCAGTAATAACTATGGCTACACCTTC

d_gene: TRBD1
v_gene: TRBV2
abundance: many
j_gene: TRBJ2-7
len: 15
CDR3aa: CASKDRGSSSYEQYF
CDR3nt: TGTGCCAGCAAGGACAGGGGGAGTAGTTCCTACGAGCAGTACTTC

d_gene: TRBD1
v_gene: TRBV9
abundance: many
j_gene: TRBJ2-7
len: 15
CDR3aa: CASSVDGTATYEQYF
CDR3nt: TGTGCCAGCAGCGTAGACGGGACAGCGACCTACGAGCAGTACTTC

d_gene: -
v_gene: TRBV20-1
abundance: -
j_gene: TRBJ2-1
len: 15
CDR3aa: CSAAQGRGSYNEQFF
CDR3nt: TGCAGTGCCGCCCAGGGACGGGGCTCCTACAATGAGCAGTTCTTC

d_gene: -
v_gene: TRBV7-3
abundance: medium-sized
j_gene: TRBJ2-2
len: 12
CDR3aa: CASSSYTGELFF
CDR3nt: TGTGCCAGCAGCTCCTACACCGGGGAGCTGTTTTTT

d_gene: -
v_gene: TRBV3-1
abundance: medium-sized
j_gene: TRBJ2-7
len: 14
CDR3aa: CASSQDRRLHEQYF
CDR3nt: TGTGCCAGCAGCCAAGATCGCAGGCTCCACGAGCAGTACTTC

d_gene: TRBD1
v_gene: TRBV5-1
abundance: many
j_gene: TRBJ2-3
len: 16
CDR3aa: CASSLGTGRSTDTQYF
CDR3nt: TGCGCCAGCAGCCTGGGGACAGGGAGGAGCACAGATACGCAGTATTTT

d_gene: -
v_gene: TRBV3-1
abundance: many
j_gene: TRBJ1-1
len: 16
CDR3aa: CASSRVLGGGVTEAFF
CDR3nt: TGTGCCAGCAGCCGGGTCCTCGGGGGAGGAGTAACTGAAGCTTTCTTT

d_gene: -
v_gene: TRBV6-5
abundance: many
j_gene: TRBJ1-2
len: 13
CDR3aa: CASRRDMTYGYTF
CDR3nt: TGTGCCAGCAGACGGGACATGACATATGGCTACACCTTC

d_gene: -
v_gene: TRBV6-5
abundance: many
j_gene: TRBJ1-4
len: 14
CDR3aa: CASSYRGTNEKLFF
CDR3nt: TGTGCCAGCAGTTACCGGGGGACAAATGAAAAACTGTTTTTT

d_gene: -
v_gene: TRBV7-2
abundance: few
j_gene: TRBJ2-4
len: 19
CDR3aa: CASSLVVPGPGVGKNIQYF
CDR3nt: TGTGCCAGCAGCTTAGTCGTGCCTGGGCCGGGGGTCGGCAAAAACATTCAGTACTTC

d_gene: -
v_gene: TRBV7-8
abundance: many
j_gene: TRBJ1-1
len: 14
CDR3aa: CASSKLTGNTEAFF
CDR3nt: TGTGCCAGCAGCAAGCTGACGGGGAACACTGAAGCTTTCTTT

d_gene: TRBD2
v_gene: TRBV9
abundance: many
j_gene: TRBJ2-3
len: 18
CDR3aa: CASSVGASGGFSTDTQYF
CDR3nt: TGTGCCAGCAGCGTAGGTGCTAGCGGGGGCTTTAGCACAGATACGCAGTATTTT

d_gene: -
v_gene: TRBV9
abundance: many
j_gene: TRBJ2-1
len: 15
CDR3aa: CASSVRSDTYNEQFF
CDR3nt: TGTGCCAGCAGCGTGAGGAGCGATACCTACAATGAGCAGTTCTTC

d_gene: -
v_gene: TRBV2
abundance: few
j_gene: TRBJ1-6
len: 15
CDR3aa: CASSEGEPGNSPLHF
CDR3nt: TGTGCCAGCAGTGAAGGGGAGCCGGGAAACTCACCCCTCCACTTT

d_gene: TRBD1
v_gene: TRBV5-1
abundance: many
j_gene: TRBJ2-6
len: 18
CDR3aa: CASSYGTGVLSGANVLTF
CDR3nt: TGCGCCAGCAGCTACGGGACAGGGGTTCTCTCTGGGGCCAACGTCCTGACTTTC

d_gene: -
v_gene: TRBV29-1
abundance: many
j_gene: TRBJ1-5
len: 12
CDR3aa: CSVGTLNQPQHF
CDR3nt: TGCAGCGTCGGGACATTAAATCAGCCCCAGCATTTT

d_gene: -
v_gene: TRBV2
abundance: many
j_gene: TRBJ2-1
len: 13
CDR3aa: CASSGRGYNEQFF
CDR3nt: TGTGCCAGCAGTGGGCGGGGTTACAATGAGCAGTTCTTC

d_gene: -
v_gene: TRBV5-4
abundance: many
j_gene: TRBJ2-2
len: 15
CDR3aa: CASGPPPGLIGELFF
CDR3nt: TGTGCCAGCGGCCCTCCTCCGGGGTTAATCGGGGAGCTGTTTTTT

d_gene: TRBD2
v_gene: TRBV20-1
abundance: many
j_gene: TRBJ2-1
len: 16
CDR3aa: CSATPGVGAGRDEQFF
CDR3nt: TGCAGTGCCACCCCCGGGGTCGGAGCGGGGAGGGATGAGCAGTTCTTC